These 22 T cell receptor beta chains were all obtained from the same sample, sequenced in a study of T-cell reconstitution after alpha-beta-depleted transplantation in children. Preparation of the TCRbeta library involved a method that used unique molecular identifiers. TCRdb fed the PCR reads into MiXCR, producing one record per CDR3 protein. Counted here are approximately 190,000 distinct CDR3 sequences, 5% to 6.5% occurring once; the ten biggest clones make up about 4.4%. The starting material was PBMCs, obtained before TCRalphabeta/CD19-depleted stem cell transplant. Receptors were obtained from a girl less than two years old with combined immunodeficiency, due to receive a stem cell transplant.

At least ten counts were recorded for this clonotype. The rearrangement links TRBV2 to TRBJ2-1; 7 bases fit TRBD2. Germline V gene data show CDR1 as SNHLY and CDR2 as FYNNEI. V trimming: 5 bases; J trimming: 3 bases; junction bases outside the gene matches: 4. There are 14 residues in the CDR3. The CDR3 protein is CASSPRTSYNEQFF. CDR3 DNA: TGTGCCAGCAGTCCCCGGACTAGCTACAATGAGCAGTTCTTC.

This clonotype was observed at least ten times. The rearrangement links TRBV20-1 to TRBJ1-2, with TRBD1 matching 7 bases. The CDR3 contains 17 residues. In germline, CDR1 is DFQATT, CDR2 SNEGSKA (reference sequence). With 0 bases clipped from V and 1 base from J, the junction kept 11 bases outside the gene matches. The CDR3 is CSARDTRAGGGNYGYTF. The CDR3 nucleotides are TGCAGTGCTAGAGATACAAGGGCAGGGGGAGGTAACTATGGCTACACCTTC.

This clonotype was recorded at least ten times. The V gene is TRBV24-1, the J gene TRBJ1-2; no definite D call. V gave up 4 bases and J gave up 0 bases, with 5 bases separating them. Per the germline V gene, CDR1 is KGHDR and CDR2 is SFDVKD. CDR3 length equals 13 residues. Written as DNA, the CDR3 is TGTGCCACCAGTGAGTCGGCTAACTATGGCTACACCTTC. Protein sequence: CATSESANYGYTF.

This clonotype has ten or more counts. This chain joins TRBV12-3 or TRBV12-4 and TRBJ2-5; perhaps D is TRBD1 or TRBD2 (5 bases each). The CDR3 is 13 residues long. V lost 3 bases and J lost 5, with 10 bases in between. The CDR3 protein is CASSFGTGETQYF. In nucleotides, the CDR3 is TGTGCCAGCAGTTTCGGGACGGGGGAGACCCAGTACTTC.

The sample holds many counts of this clonotype. The chain carries TRBV7-3 and TRBJ1-3, with D hard to call. Per germline, CDR1 SGHTA and CDR2 FQGTGA. V was pared by 2 bases and J by 3 bases, with 5 bases between. The CDR3 covers 13 residues. In nucleotides, the CDR3 is TGTGCCAGCAGCTTAGATCTTGGAAACACCATATATTTT. Amino acid sequence: CASSLDLGNTIYF.

This clonotype was counted only a few times. The CDR3 sequence: CASSTGQLREQFF. CDR3 nucleotides: TGTGCCAGCAGTACTGGACAGTTGCGTGAGCAGTTCTTC. This rearrangement joins TRBV7-8 to TRBJ2-1, with a weak D call TRBD1 (6 bases). The CDR3 covers 13 residues. CDR1 is SGHVS and CDR2 is FQNEAQ in the germline V gene. The V and J ends lost 6 bases and 9 bases respectively, with 15 bases between them. Complete variable domain (other parts from reference TRBV7-8 and TRBJ2-1): GAGVSQSPRYKVAKRGQDVALRCDPISGHVSLFWYQQALGQGPEFLTYFQNEAQLDKSGLPSDRFFAERPEGSVSTLKIQRTQQEDSAVYLCASSTGQLREQFFGPGTRLTVL.

This clonotype has ten or more counts. The chain combines TRBV5-8 with TRBJ2-5; 9 nucleotides align to TRBD1. CDR1 is SGHTS and CDR2 is YDEGEE in the germline V gene. CDR3 length equals 15 residues. The V segment lost 3 bases and the J segment 2 bases; nucleotides outside the gene matches: 5. CDR3 DNA sequence: TGTGCCAGCAGCTCGACAGGGGGGTCTCAAGAGACCCAGTACTTC. This codes for CASSSTGGSQETQYF.

In its sample, this clonotype was seen a few times. The chain carries TRBV7-9 and TRBJ1-2; D is uncertain. Trimming pared 7 bases from V and 2 bases from J, leaving 11 bases between. The CDR3 totals 13 residues. Germline CDR1 SEHNR, CDR2 FQNEAQ (reference sequence). The CDR3 DNA reads TGTGCCAGCAATCTTGGGAGGAACTATGGCTACACCTTC. Translated, it gives CASNLGRNYGYTF.

The table lists this clonotype with many counts. The J gene is TRBJ2-5, the V gene TRBV12-3 or TRBV12-4, with no clear D. The CDR3 loop spans 14 amino acids. Trimming took off 2 bases at V and 3 bases at J, with 10 bases between the two ends. Here the CDR3 reads CASSLKDLEETQYF. The CDR3, as DNA: TGTGCCAGCAGTTTAAAGGACCTGGAAGAGACCCAGTACTTC.

This clonotype was found many times. The chain couples TRBV29-1 to TRBJ2-2; tentatively, D is TRBD2 (6 bases). The CDR3 spans 13 residues. Per germline, CDR1 SQVTM and CDR2 ANQGSEA. V lost 3 bases, J lost 3 bases, and 8 bases lay in between. The CDR3 nucleotides read TGCAGCGTTGAGCGGGGAGACACCGGGGAGCTGTTTTTT. This gives the protein CSVERGDTGELFF.

The chain employs TRBV10-3 and TRBJ2-6; D possibly matches TRBD1 or TRBD2 (5 bases each). Trimming took off 0 bases at V and 0 bases at J, with 18 bases between the two ends. Germline lookup yields CDR1 ENHRY and CDR2 SYGVKD. The CDR3 is made up of 20 amino acids. The DNA for the CDR3 is TGTGCCATCAGTGAGTCGCAGGAACCGGGACGGAGCTCTGGGGCCAACGTCCTGACTTTC. It codes for CAISESQEPGRSSGANVLTF.

The table lists this clonotype with many counts. The chain employs TRBV24-1 and TRBJ2-3; 12 nucleotides match TRBD1. Germline CDR1 and CDR2: KGHDR and SFDVKD. This CDR3 has 13 amino acids. V was clipped by 4 bases and J by 14 bases; unmatched bases: 6. Here the CDR3 reads CATSDTRDRGLYF. DNA for the CDR3: TGTGCCACCAGTGACACCCGGGACAGGGGGCTGTATTTT.

Details on this clonotype: The junction differs from germline at one of its ends, possibly a read error. This sequence joins TRBV7-7 and TRBJ2-5, with 12 bases that match TRBD2. Germline V lookup: CDR1 SSHAT, CDR2 FNYEAQ (reference sequence). There are 15 residues in the CDR3. The CDR3 here is CASSKGLAGRETQYF. CDR3 nucleotide sequence: TGTGCTAGCAGCAAGGGACTAGCGGGCCGAGAGACCCAGTACTTC.

This clonotype was recorded many times. V usage is TRBV6-5 and J usage is TRBJ1-4; 7 nucleotides agree with TRBD1. Germline-derived CDR1 and CDR2 are MNHEY and SVGAGI. V trimming: 5 bases; J trimming: 6 bases; junction bases outside the gene matches: 6. The CDR3 contains 14 residues. CDR3 DNA sequence: TGTGCCAGCAGTAGCGGACAGGAGTATGAAAAACTGTTTTTT. As protein: CASSSGQEYEKLFF.

This clonotype is labeled medium-sized. The J gene is TRBJ2-1, the V gene TRBV6-5; weak D call: TRBD1 (6 bases). The CDR3 runs 15 residues. Germline V CDR1 and CDR2: MNHEY, SVGAGI. V dropped 6 bases and J dropped 9 bases, with 21 bases sitting between them. This CDR3 reads CASSAQGGEFGEQFF. The CDR3 coding sequence is TGTGCCAGCAGCGCACAGGGTGGGGAGTTCGGTGAGCAGTTCTTC.

Points on this clonotype: Given a much more abundant clone one base away, this may be a read error. The chain has TRBV4-3 and TRBJ2-5, with 9 positions matching TRBD2. This CDR3 is 16 amino acids long. The J segment lost 2 bases and the V segment lost 4 bases, leaving 8 bases of the junction unmatched. Per the germline V gene, CDR1 is LGHNA and CDR2 is YSLEER. The CDR3 region has the DNA TGCGCCAGCAGCCCTGGGACTAGCTTCTCACAAGAGACCCAGTACTTC. It codes for CASSPGTSFSQETQYF.

This clonotype has at least ten counts. The genes are TRBV15 and TRBJ1-1, with D perhaps TRBD1 (5 bases). The germline V gene encodes CDR1 LNHNV and CDR2 YYDKDF (reference sequence). The CDR3 is 17 residues long. Trimming shortened V by 0 bases and J by 4 bases, and 18 bases separated the two germline ends. Written as DNA, the CDR3 is TGTGCCACCAGCAGAGATCCCTACAGGTTTGATGGCACTGAAGCTTTCTTT. Translated: CATSRDPYRFDGTEAFF.

The V and J genes are TRBV7-6 and TRBJ2-7, with TRBD1 matching over 7 bases. CDR3 length: 15 amino acids. Germline CDR1 is SGHVS and CDR2 is FNYEAQ. V trimming: 5 bases; J trimming: 3 bases; junction bases outside the gene matches: 10. The CDR3 nucleotides are TGTGCCAGCAGCCCGGCGACAGGGCGCGGCTACGAGCAGTACTTC. Translated, it gives CASSPATGRGYEQYF.

This clonotype has a count of ten or more. The genes are TRBV7-2 and TRBJ2-4; D tentatively fits TRBD1 or TRBD2 (5 bases each). V was shortened by 10 bases and J by 16 bases, with 20 bases between the two germline ends. Germline CDR1 reads SGHTA; CDR2 reads FQGNSA. This CDR3 comprises 11 residues. CDR3 amino acids: CATKWAGRKYF. In DNA, the CDR3 is TGTGCCACGAAATGGGCAGGGAGAAAATACTTC.

This clonotype has at least ten counts. This rearrangement joins TRBV6-2 or TRBV6-3 to TRBJ2-7; D is perhaps TRBD1 (8 bases). Looked up from germline, CDR1 is MNHEY and CDR2 is SVGEGT. Trimming removed 9 bases at V and 0 bases at J, with 24 bases between. The length of the CDR3 is 17 residues. The CDR3 DNA sequence: TGTGCCAGTGGCGGGGGAGCCACAGGGGGGATCTCCTACGAGCAGTACTTC. Its protein is CASGGGATGGISYEQYF.

This clonotype was counted ten times or more. The genes are TRBV12-3 or TRBV12-4 and TRBJ2-1, with 7 bases matching TRBD2. The CDR3 consists of 13 residues. V shed 0 bases, J shed 8 bases, and the junction held 1 base outside the gene matches. CDR3 protein: CASSLARGYEQFF. The CDR3 region has the DNA TGTGCCAGCAGTTTAGCGCGGGGGTATGAGCAGTTCTTC.

Ten or more counts support this clonotype. CDR3 coding DNA: TGTGCCAGCACCCTTTCCTACGAGCAGTACTTC. It yields the protein CASTLSYEQYF. The V gene is TRBV2, the J gene TRBJ2-7; D is undetermined. Germline V lookup: CDR1 SNHLY, CDR2 FYNNEI. V shed 7 bases and J shed 1 base, with 5 bases lying between them. The CDR3 has 11 residues.